Following are 4 T cell receptor beta chains from one sample sequenced in a study of T-cell reconstitution after alpha-beta-depleted transplantation in children. The TCRbeta library incorporated unique molecular identifiers. TCRdb re-analysed the PCR reads in MiXCR, keeping a single row per CDR3 protein. The sample records just under 250,000 distinct CDR3 sequences, around 25% being singletons. The sample in question was PBMCs, obtained before TCRalphabeta/CD19-depleted stem cell transplant. These receptors were obtained from a girl aged 2 to 10 with Fanconi anemia, due to receive a stem cell transplant.

This clonotype showed up many times. The CDR3: CATRVGDPGSETQYF. The CDR3 bases are TGTGCCACCAGGGTGGGAGACCCCGGATCAGAGACCCAGTACTTC. The chain joins TRBV24-1 to TRBJ2-5, with TRBD2 as a possible D gene (5 bases). The CDR3 covers 15 residues. Germline assignment: CDR1 KGHDR and CDR2 SFDVKD. The V end lost 7 bases, the J end lost 4 bases, and 18 bases lay between the germline ends.

J is TRBJ2-2 and V is TRBV5-6; possible D gene TRBD1, 6 bases. V lost 4 bases to trimming and J lost 9 bases, with 10 bases between them. Germline V gives CDR1 SGHDT, CDR2 YYEEEE. The CDR3 spans 12 residues. The CDR3 bases are TGTGCCAGCAGCGGGGGCGACAGGGAGCTGTTTTTT. Translated, it gives CASSGGDRELFF.

In this sample, this clonotype turned up many times. The chain recombines TRBV6-5 with TRBJ2-2, with 9 bases lining up with TRBD2. Germline V gene lookup returns CDR1 MNHEY and CDR2 SVGAGI. This CDR3 region has 15 residues. After removal of 8 bases from V and 2 bases from J, the junction contained 6 bases not matched to a gene. As DNA, the CDR3 is TGTGCCAGCGGGGGACTAGCATTTAACACCGGGGAGCTGTTTTTT. Its translation: CASGGLAFNTGELFF.

This clonotype has at least ten counts. This chain uses TRBV5-1 with TRBJ2-3, with D possibly TRBD1 on 6 matching bases. Trimming took off 2 bases at V and 4 bases at J, with 11 bases between the two ends. Per germline, CDR1 SGHRS and CDR2 YFSETQ. The CDR3 runs to 14 residues. In DNA, the CDR3 is TGCGCCAGCAGCTTACAGGGTGGGGCAGATACGCAGTATTTT. Protein: CASSLQGGADTQYF.